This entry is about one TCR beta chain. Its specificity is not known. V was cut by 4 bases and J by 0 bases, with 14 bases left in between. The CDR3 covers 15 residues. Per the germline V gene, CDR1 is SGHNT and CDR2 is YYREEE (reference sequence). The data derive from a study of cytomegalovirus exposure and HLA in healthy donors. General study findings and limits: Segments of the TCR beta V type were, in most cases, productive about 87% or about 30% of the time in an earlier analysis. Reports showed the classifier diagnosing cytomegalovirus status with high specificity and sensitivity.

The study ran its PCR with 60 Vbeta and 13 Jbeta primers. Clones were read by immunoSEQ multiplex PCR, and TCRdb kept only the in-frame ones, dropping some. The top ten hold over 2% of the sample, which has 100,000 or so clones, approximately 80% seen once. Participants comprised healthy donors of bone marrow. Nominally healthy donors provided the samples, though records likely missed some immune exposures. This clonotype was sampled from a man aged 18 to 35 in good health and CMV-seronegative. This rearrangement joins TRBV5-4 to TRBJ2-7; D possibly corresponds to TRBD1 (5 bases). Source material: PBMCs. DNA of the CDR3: TGTGCCAGCAGCATACAGGTGAAGAGCTCCTACGAGCAGTACTTC. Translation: CASSIQVKSSYEQYF.